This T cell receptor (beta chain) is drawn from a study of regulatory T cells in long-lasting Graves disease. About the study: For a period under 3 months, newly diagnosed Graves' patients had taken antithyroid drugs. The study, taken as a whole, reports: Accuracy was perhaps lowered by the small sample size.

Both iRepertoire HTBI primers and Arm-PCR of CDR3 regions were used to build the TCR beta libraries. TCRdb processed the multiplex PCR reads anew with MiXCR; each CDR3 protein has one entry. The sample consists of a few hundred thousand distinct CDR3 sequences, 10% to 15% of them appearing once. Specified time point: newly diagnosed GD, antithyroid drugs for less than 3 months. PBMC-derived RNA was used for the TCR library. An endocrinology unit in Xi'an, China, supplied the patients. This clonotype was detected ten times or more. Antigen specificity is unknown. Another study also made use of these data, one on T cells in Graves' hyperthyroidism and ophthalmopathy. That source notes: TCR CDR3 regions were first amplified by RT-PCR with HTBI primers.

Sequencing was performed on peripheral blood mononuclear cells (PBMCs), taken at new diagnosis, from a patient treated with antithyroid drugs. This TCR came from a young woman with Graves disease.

CDR3 in amino acids: CASTRDRGYNSPLHF. The DNA of the CDR3 is TGTGCCAGCACTCGGGACAGGGGATATAATTCACCCCTCCACTTT. This chain links TRBV2 with TRBJ1-6; TRBD1 aligns across 10 bases. Losses at the gene ends were 7 bases for V and 4 bases for J; bases not matched to a gene: 4. The V gene's germline CDR1 is SNHLY and CDR2 FYNNEI. This CDR3 is built from 15 residues.